The clone carrying this T cell receptor beta chain has just a few counts. The data stem from a study of T cell responses to AZD1222 COVID-19 vaccine. Second doses that came at about 4 or about 12 weeks were put together. Here immunoSEQ multiplex PCR was the method, and the copy in TCRdb shows in-frame clones only, minus some. The table records some 200,000 clones, 88% of them present only once. Germline V gene lookup returns CDR1 MGHRA and CDR2 YSYEKL. The CDR3 runs 17 residues. V was shortened by 2 bases and J by 7 bases, with 18 bases between the two germline ends. The chain joins TRBV4-1 to TRBJ1-6; possible D gene TRBD1, 6 bases. The input for sequencing was peripheral blood, taken 28 days after the second AZD1222 dose. This TCR derives from an adult who received the AZD1222 COVID-19 vaccine. CDR3 bases: TGCGCCAGCAGCCAAACGGGGGGCGGACTCGGGAATTCACCCCTCCACTTT. Translating it yields CASSQTGGGLGNSPLHF.